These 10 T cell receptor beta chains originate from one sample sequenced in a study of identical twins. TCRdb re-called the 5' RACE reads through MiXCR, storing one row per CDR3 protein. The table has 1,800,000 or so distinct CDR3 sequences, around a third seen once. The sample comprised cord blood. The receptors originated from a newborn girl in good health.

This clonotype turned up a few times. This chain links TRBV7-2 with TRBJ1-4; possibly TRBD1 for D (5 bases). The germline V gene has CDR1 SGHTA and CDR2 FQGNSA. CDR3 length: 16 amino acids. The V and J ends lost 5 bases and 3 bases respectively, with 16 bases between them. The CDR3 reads CASSHWSGTANEKLFF. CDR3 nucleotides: TGTGCCAGCAGCCATTGGTCCGGGACGGCTAATGAAAAACTGTTTTTT.

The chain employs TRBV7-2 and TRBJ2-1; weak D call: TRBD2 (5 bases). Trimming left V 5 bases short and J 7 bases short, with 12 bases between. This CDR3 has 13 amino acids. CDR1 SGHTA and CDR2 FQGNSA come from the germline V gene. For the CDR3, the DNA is TGTGCCAGCAGCGGACGAGGACTGAATGAGCAGTTCTTC. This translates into CASSGRGLNEQFF. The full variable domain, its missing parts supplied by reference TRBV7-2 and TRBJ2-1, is GAGVSQSPSNKVTEKGKDVELRCDPISGHTALYWYRQSLGQGLEFLIYFQGNSAPDKSGLPSDRFSAERTGGSVSTLTIQRTQQEDSAVYLCASSGRGLNEQFFGPGTRLTVL.

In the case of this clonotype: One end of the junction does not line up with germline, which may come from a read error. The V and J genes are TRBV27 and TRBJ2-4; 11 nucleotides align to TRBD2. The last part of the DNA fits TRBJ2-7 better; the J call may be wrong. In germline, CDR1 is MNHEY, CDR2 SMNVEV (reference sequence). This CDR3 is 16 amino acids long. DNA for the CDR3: TGTGCCGGCAGTTCCCCCCCTCTAGCGGGGGGCTCCGAGCAGTACTTC. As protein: CAGSSPPLAGGSEQYF.

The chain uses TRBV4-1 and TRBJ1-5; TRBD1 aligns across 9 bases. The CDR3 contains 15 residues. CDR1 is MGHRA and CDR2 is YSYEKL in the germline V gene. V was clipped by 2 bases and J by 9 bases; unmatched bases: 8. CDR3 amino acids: CASSQWSDRGTPQHF. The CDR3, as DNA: TGCGCCAGCAGCCAATGGTCTGACAGGGGGACGCCCCAGCATTTT.

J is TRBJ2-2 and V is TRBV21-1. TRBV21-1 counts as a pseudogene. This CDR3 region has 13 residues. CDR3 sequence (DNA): TGTGCCAGCAGCCCACGACTCTCCGGGGAGCTGTTTTTT. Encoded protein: CASSPRLSGELFF.

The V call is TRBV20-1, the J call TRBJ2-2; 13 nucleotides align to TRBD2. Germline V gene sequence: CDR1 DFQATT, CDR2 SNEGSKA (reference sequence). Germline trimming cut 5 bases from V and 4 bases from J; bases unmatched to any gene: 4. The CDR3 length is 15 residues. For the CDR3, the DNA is TGCAGTGCTCCTCGGACTAGCGGGAGCACCGGGGAGCTGTTTTTT. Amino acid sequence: CSAPRTSGSTGELFF.

The CDR3 protein is CSVALGLNNEQYF. The CDR3 nucleotides read TGCAGCGTTGCGCTAGGTCTTAACAATGAGCAGTACTTC. The chain uses TRBV29-1 and TRBJ2-5; no clear D gene. This CDR3 is 13 amino acids long. The ends were cut back, 4 bases at V and 11 bases at J, with 20 bases in the middle. Looked up from germline, CDR1 is SQVTM and CDR2 is ANQGSEA.

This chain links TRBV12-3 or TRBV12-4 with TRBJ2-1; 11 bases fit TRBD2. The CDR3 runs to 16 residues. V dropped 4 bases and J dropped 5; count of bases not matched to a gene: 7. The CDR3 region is CASSSRGLAANNEQFF. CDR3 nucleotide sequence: TGTGCCAGCAGTTCCCGGGGACTAGCGGCCAACAATGAGCAGTTCTTC.

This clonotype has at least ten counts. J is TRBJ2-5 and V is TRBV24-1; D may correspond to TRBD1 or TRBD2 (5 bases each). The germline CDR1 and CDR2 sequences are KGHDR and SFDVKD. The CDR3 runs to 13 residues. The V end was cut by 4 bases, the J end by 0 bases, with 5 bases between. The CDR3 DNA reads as TGTGCCACCAGTGAGGGACACCAAGAGACCCAGTACTTC. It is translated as CATSEGHQETQYF.

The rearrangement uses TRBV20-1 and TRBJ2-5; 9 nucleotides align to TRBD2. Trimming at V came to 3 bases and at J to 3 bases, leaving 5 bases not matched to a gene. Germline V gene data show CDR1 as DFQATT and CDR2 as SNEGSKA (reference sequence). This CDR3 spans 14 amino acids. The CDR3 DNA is TGCAGTGCTAGCCGTCTAGCGGGAAAAGAGACCCAGTACTTC. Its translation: CSASRLAGKETQYF.